A single sample is the source of the 31 T cell receptor beta chains below, sequenced in a study of control samples from healthy donors and cancer patients. The protocol was immunoSEQ multiplex PCR, while the TCRdb copy is restricted to in-frame clones and leaves out a portion. The table lists about 22,000 clones, 75% to 85% of them singletons. The specimen was PBMCs. The receptor set was obtained from a man in his 60s with head and neck cancer.

The gene calls are TRBV4-3 and TRBJ1-2; D uncertain. Germline assignment: CDR1 LGHNA and CDR2 YSLEER. The CDR3 spans 12 residues. V dropped 0 bases and J dropped 10 bases, with 9 bases sitting between them. CDR3 region: CASSQDSVFYTF. For the CDR3, the DNA is TGCGCCAGCAGCCAAGATTCGGTGTTCTACACCTTC.

This clone is classed as medium-sized (0.01 to 0.1%). The chain combines TRBV27 with TRBJ2-2; 8 positions agree with TRBD1. V was clipped by 4 bases and J by 5 bases; unmatched bases: 6. Germline V CDR1 and CDR2: MNHEY, SMNVEV (reference sequence). CDR3 size: 15 residues. As DNA, the CDR3 is TGTGCCAGCAGTTGGGACAGGTCGGGAACCGGGGAGCTGTTTTTT. Residues: CASSWDRSGTGELFF.

The V and J genes are TRBV30 and TRBJ1-2; D is unclear. V was shortened by 4 bases and J by 3 bases, with 12 bases between the two germline ends. The CDR3 is made up of 13 amino acids. Per the germline V gene, CDR1 is GTSNPN and CDR2 is SVGIG (reference sequence). The CDR3, as DNA: TGTGCCTGGATCCCAGGCCCGGACTATGGCTACACCTTC. This sequence encodes CAWIPGPDYGYTF.

The chain recombines TRBV29-1 with TRBJ1-1; no clear D. Germline V gene sequence: CDR1 SQVTM, CDR2 ANQGSEA. V was shortened by 3 bases and J by 0 bases, with 8 bases between the two germline ends. The CDR3 is 13 amino acids. CDR3 residues: CSVDGQLNTEAFF. The CDR3 DNA reads TGCAGCGTTGACGGGCAGTTGAACACTGAAGCTTTCTTT.

This clone was seen once. The chain carries TRBV3-1 (or the pseudogene TRBV3-2) and TRBJ2-1, with 14 bases lining up with TRBD2. The length of the CDR3 is 15 residues. The J segment lost 7 bases and the V segment lost 2 bases, leaving 1 base of the junction unmatched. CDR1 and CDR2 (germline): LGHDT, YNNKEL (reference sequence). The CDR3 DNA reads as TGTGCCAGCAGCCAACGACTAGCGGGAGGGAATGAGCAGTTCTTC. Translating it yields CASSQRLAGGNEQFF.

This chain links TRBV7-6 with TRBJ1-5; TRBD1 matches 10 bases. From germline, CDR1 is SGHVS and CDR2 FNYEAQ. J gave up 1 base and V 4 bases, and 4 bases lay outside the gene matches. The CDR3 length is 16 residues. The CDR3 region has the DNA TGTGCCAGCAGCTCGACAGGGGGCCGGAGCAATCAGCCCCAGCATTTT. The encoded protein is CASSSTGGRSNQPQHF. The full variable domain, in which reference TRBV7-6 and TRBJ1-5 provide the parts outside the CDR3, is GAGVSQSPRYKVTKRGQDVALRCDPISGHVSLYWYRQALGQGPEFLTYFNYEAQQDKSGLPNDRFSAERPEGSISTLTIQRTEQRDSAMYRCASSSTGGRSNQPQHFGDGTRLSIL.

The chain has TRBV7-9 and TRBJ2-2; D not resolved. Trimming left V 5 bases short and J 7 bases short, with 8 bases between. The CDR3 runs to 12 residues. Looked up from germline, CDR1 is SEHNR and CDR2 is FQNEAQ (reference sequence). CDR3 sequence: CASSPPNGELFF. The CDR3 nucleotides are TGTGCCAGCAGCCCGCCCAACGGGGAGCTGTTTTTT.

This rearrangement joins TRBV28 to TRBJ1-5; no reliable D call. Germline CDR1 MDHEN, CDR2 SYDVKM. V lost 2 bases, J lost 7 bases, and 3 bases lay in between. The CDR3 contains 11 residues. The CDR3 protein is CASSLGQPQHF. CDR3 coding DNA: TGTGCCAGCAGTTTAGGGCAGCCCCAGCATTTT.

The genes are TRBV7-8 and TRBJ1-4, with unresolved D. The CDR3 length is 14 residues. V shed 3 bases and J shed 8 bases, with 13 bases lying between them. The germline V gene has CDR1 SGHVS and CDR2 FQNEAQ. In DNA, the CDR3 is TGTGCCAGCAGCTTTTCGTTCCCTTTCGAAAAACTGTTTTTT. It translates to CASSFSFPFEKLFF.

V gene TRBV3-1 (or the pseudogene TRBV3-2) combines with J gene TRBJ1-1; possibly TRBD1 for D (5 bases). The CDR3 has 18 amino acids. Trimming removed 1 base from V and 5 bases from J, with 23 bases in between. Germline V lookup: CDR1 LGHDT, CDR2 YNNKEL (reference sequence). In nucleotides, the CDR3 is TGTGCCAGCAGCCAAGGGGACGATCGGGTAGGGAGCAAAACTGAAGCTTTCTTT. Residues: CASSQGDDRVGSKTEAFF.

The count of this clone is one. The chain carries TRBV6-5 and TRBJ1-2, with D tentatively TRBD1 (5 bases). The V and J ends lost 6 bases and 4 bases respectively, with 15 bases between them. The CDR3 loop spans 14 amino acids. The germline CDR1 and CDR2 sequences are MNHEY and SVGAGI. The CDR3 loop is CASSRQRLGYGYTF. The CDR3 DNA follows: TGTGCCAGCAGCAGACAGCGCCTCGGCTATGGCTACACCTTC.

This chain links TRBV12-3 or TRBV12-4 with TRBJ2-1; perhaps TRBD2 as D (6 bases). V was pared by 6 bases and J by 10 bases, with 16 bases between. The CDR3 runs to 13 residues. DNA of the CDR3: TGTGCCAGCAGGGCGCGAACTACTAGCGAGCAGTTCTTC. Protein: CASRARTTSEQFF.

This chain joins TRBV7-2 and TRBJ2-7; TRBD2 matches at 12 bases. The V gene end was trimmed by 3 bases and the J gene end by 4 bases; junction bases not matched to a gene: 4. Germline-derived CDR1 and CDR2 are SGHTA and FQGNSA. This CDR3 has 15 amino acids. The CDR3 DNA sequence: TGTGCCAGCAGCTTTCGGACTAGCGGGGTTTACGAGCAGTACTTC. It yields the protein CASSFRTSGVYEQYF. Combining the CDR3 with reference TRBV7-2 and TRBJ2-7 gives the whole variable domain GAGVSQSPSNKVTEKGKDVELRCDPISGHTALYWYRQSLGQGLEFLIYFQGNSAPDKSGLPSDRFSAERTGGSVSTLTIQRTQQEDSAVYLCASSFRTSGVYEQYFGPGTRLTVT.

The genes are TRBV6-2 or TRBV6-3 and TRBJ2-7; 7 bases agree with TRBD2. The length of the CDR3 is 15 residues. The V segment lost 7 bases and the J segment 0 bases; nucleotides outside the gene matches: 9. Germline loops: CDR1 MNHEY, CDR2 SVGEGT. Here the CDR3 reads CASNPRGVSSYEQYF. CDR3 coding DNA: TGTGCCAGCAACCCTCGGGGGGTTAGCTCCTACGAGCAGTACTTC.

The chain uses TRBV11-2 and TRBJ2-5; no clear D. Germline V gene sequence: CDR1 SGHAT, CDR2 FQNNGV. The CDR3 covers 12 residues. Trimming cost V 1 base and J 4 bases, with 4 bases left between them. CDR3 sequence reads: CASSLVLETQYF. CDR3 bases: TGTGCCAGCAGCTTAGTATTAGAGACCCAGTACTTC.

The CDR3 bases are TGTGCCAGCAGCCAAGATCCAGGAGGGGAGACCCAGTACTTC. It encodes CASSQDPGGETQYF. The gene calls are TRBV14 and TRBJ2-5; D may be TRBD2 (6 bases). V gave up 0 bases and J gave up 5 bases, with 10 bases separating them. From germline, CDR1 is SGHDN and CDR2 FVKESK. This CDR3 spans 14 amino acids. The whole variable domain, filled in from reference TRBV14 and TRBJ2-5, reads EAGVTQFPSHSVIEKGQTVTLRCDPISGHDNLYWYRRVMGKEIKFLLHFVKESKQDESGMPNNRFLAERTGGTYSTLKVQPAELEDSGVYFCASSQDPGGETQYFGPGTRLLVL.

By sample fraction, this clone is large (0.1 to 1%). This chain connects TRBV19 to TRBJ1-3, with a weak D call TRBD1 (6 bases). The CDR3 loop spans 15 amino acids. Per germline, CDR1 LNHDA and CDR2 SQIVND (reference sequence). V lost 1 base and J lost 0, with 7 bases in between. This CDR3 reads CASSIGGHSGNTIYF. The CDR3 bases are TGTGCCAGTAGTATAGGGGGACACTCTGGAAACACCATATATTTT.

The chain is built from TRBV29-1 and TRBJ1-1; D is unresolved. The length of the CDR3 is 10 residues. Germline CDR1 is SQVTM and CDR2 is ANQGSEA. Trimming stripped 6 bases from V and 3 bases from J, with 5 bases between. The CDR3 bases are TGCAGCGTACACCACACTGAAGCTTTCTTT. Translated, it gives CSVHHTEAFF.

J is TRBJ2-6 and V is TRBV20-1; tentatively, D is TRBD2 (6 bases). The ends were cut back, 3 bases at V and 3 bases at J, with 9 bases in the middle. The CDR3 has 14 residues. Germline lookup yields CDR1 DFQATT and CDR2 SNEGSKA (reference sequence). This CDR3 reads CSASGGHGANVLTF. CDR3 DNA sequence: TGCAGTGCTAGTGGAGGGCATGGGGCCAACGTCCTGACTTTC.

This clone appeared once. This sequence joins TRBV4-1 and TRBJ1-5, with a tentative D call TRBD1 (6 bases). Germline V gene sequence: CDR1 MGHRA, CDR2 YSYEKL. V was shortened by 5 bases and J by 4 bases, with 12 bases between the two germline ends. The CDR3 has 14 amino acids. The CDR3 DNA reads as TGCGCCAGCAGCTGGGGAGGGGGTAATCAGCCCCAGCATTTT. Amino acid sequence: CASSWGGGNQPQHF.

The chain is built from TRBV2 and TRBJ2-1, with D tentatively TRBD2 (6 bases). Germline assignment: CDR1 SNHLY and CDR2 FYNNEI. Deletions cut 8 bases from V and 5 bases from J, with 16 bases between. The CDR3 spans 14 residues. The CDR3 DNA follows: TGTGCCAGCGGGGAGGCTAGCGTCAACAATGAGCAGTTCTTC. Its protein is CASGEASVNNEQFF.

The genes are TRBV3-1 (or the pseudogene TRBV3-2) and TRBJ1-3; D is uncertain. This CDR3 region has 12 residues. CDR1 is LGHDT, CDR2 YNNKEL, per germline (reference sequence). V lost 0 bases and J 9 bases, leaving 6 bases between the germline ends. CDR3 loop: CASSQDWGTIYF. The CDR3 bases are TGTGCCAGCAGCCAAGATTGGGGCACCATATATTTT.

This chain links TRBV19 with TRBJ2-2; D perhaps matches TRBD1 (6 bases). The germline V gene encodes CDR1 LNHDA and CDR2 SQIVND (reference sequence). CDR3 length: 14 amino acids. The germline V and J ends were trimmed by 6 bases and 3 bases, with 11 bases remaining between them. The DNA for the CDR3 is TGTGCCAGTAGAAAGGGGGTTGACACCGGGGAGCTGTTTTTT. This gives the protein CASRKGVDTGELFF.

This clone was found once. The V call is TRBV7-9, the J call TRBJ1-1, with D possibly matching TRBD1 (6 bases). Looked up from germline, CDR1 is SEHNR and CDR2 is FQNEAQ (reference sequence). The CDR3 totals 14 residues. The V and J ends lost 4 bases and 11 bases respectively, with 20 bases between them. CDR3 coding DNA: TGTGCCAGCAGCTCCGAGGGGACAAGTAGGGGGGCTTTCTTT. Its translation is CASSSEGTSRGAFF. Complete variable domain (other parts from reference TRBV7-9 and TRBJ1-1): DTGVSQNPRHKITKRGQNVTFRCDPISEHNRLYWYRQTLGQGPEFLTYFQNEAQLEKSRLLSDRFSAERPKGSFSTLEIQRTEQGDSAMYLCASSSEGTSRGAFFGQGTRLTVV.

The gene calls are TRBV5-1 and TRBJ1-2, with D possibly matching TRBD1 (6 bases). Trimming pared 0 bases from V and 3 bases from J, leaving 18 bases between. The CDR3 spans 17 residues. CDR1 SGHRS and CDR2 YFSETQ come from the germline V gene. Here the CDR3 DNA reads TGCGCCAGCAGCTTGGGACAGGCACTACCGGGGGACTATGGCTACACCTTC. As protein: CASSLGQALPGDYGYTF.

The J gene is TRBJ1-1, the V gene TRBV28; a possible D gene is TRBD1 (5 bases). CDR1 is MDHEN and CDR2 is SYDVKM in the germline V gene. V was trimmed by 5 bases and J by 2 bases, leaving 18 bases between them. The CDR3 runs 16 residues. The chain's CDR3 is CASSPARRGSNTEAFF. Written as DNA, the CDR3 is TGTGCCAGCAGTCCGGCCCGGCGGGGCTCAAACACTGAAGCTTTCTTT.

This sequence joins TRBV7-2 and TRBJ1-1; 11 bases line up with TRBD1. Germline V gene data show CDR1 as SGHTA and CDR2 as FQGNSA. The CDR3 has 17 amino acids. With 6 bases clipped from V and 1 base from J, the junction kept 10 bases outside the gene matches. The CDR3 DNA reads as TGTGCCAGCAGTTACTCGGGACAGGGGGTCGGGAACACTGAAGCTTTCTTT. As protein: CASSYSGQGVGNTEAFF. The full variable domain, its missing parts supplied by reference TRBV7-2 and TRBJ1-1, is GAGVSQSPSNKVTEKGKDVELRCDPISGHTALYWYRQSLGQGLEFLIYFQGNSAPDKSGLPSDRFSAERTGGSVSTLTIQRTQQEDSAVYLCASSYSGQGVGNTEAFFGQGTRLTVV.

This chain uses TRBV2 with TRBJ1-6; no definite D call. The CDR3 totals 15 residues. CDR1 is SNHLY and CDR2 is FYNNEI in the germline V gene. The V gene lost 7 bases and the J gene lost 5 bases, with 15 bases spanning the gap. CDR3 DNA: TGTGCCAGCATGGGAGCAGGACCCAATAATTCACCCCTCCACTTT. Residues: CASMGAGPNNSPLHF.

The CDR3 DNA sequence: TGTGCCAGCAGCCAGGACAGGTGGAACACTGAAGCTTTCTTT. It encodes CASSQDRWNTEAFF. This chain uses TRBV7-2 with TRBJ1-1; TRBD1 agrees at 7 bases. CDR1 and CDR2 from the germline V gene are SGHTA and FQGNSA. This CDR3 is 14 amino acids long. After removal of 5 bases from V and 1 base from J, the junction contained 4 bases not matched to a gene.

The rearrangement joins TRBV11-2 to TRBJ2-2; tentatively, D is TRBD1 or TRBD2 (5 bases each). Germline CDR1 is SGHAT and CDR2 is FQNNGV. The V end was cut by 5 bases, the J end by 6 bases, with 13 bases between. The CDR3 spans 14 residues. The CDR3 loop reads CASSRDLSSGELFF. CDR3 bases: TGTGCCAGCAGCCGGGACCTTAGTTCCGGGGAGCTGTTTTTT.

This chain uses TRBV7-9 with TRBJ2-7; 8 bases map to TRBD1. This CDR3 comprises 15 residues. V dropped 1 base and J dropped 1; count of bases not matched to a gene: 3. CDR1 SEHNR and CDR2 FQNEAQ come from the germline V gene (reference sequence). The CDR3 DNA follows: TGTGCCAGCAGCTTAGTACAGGGGGAATCCTACGAGCAGTACTTC. It is translated as CASSLVQGESYEQYF.